This TCR beta chain appears in the sequencing data of a study of cytomegalovirus exposure and HLA in healthy donors. 60 Vbeta and 13 Jbeta primers were used in PCR. Method: immunoSEQ multiplex PCR; TCRdb's copy keeps in-frame clones and lacks some. The sample yields fewer than 95,000 clones, more than 70% seen once. V lost 7 bases and J lost 3, with 13 bases in between. Germline values: CDR1 LNHDA, CDR2 SQIVND (reference sequence). The CDR3 is 13 amino acids. This clonotype was obtained from a man between 35 and 55 years old in good health and CMV-seronegative. The source material was PBMCs. The chain employs TRBV19 and TRBJ2-7; D gene unclear. CDR3 loop: CASMERNGYEQYF. The CDR3 nucleotides read TGTGCCAGTATGGAGAGGAATGGCTACGAGCAGTACTTC.